This T cell receptor (beta chain) was observed in a study of shared clonotypes between healthy human individuals. Assay: immunoSEQ multiplex PCR; the TCRdb copy retains only in-frame clones and omits some. Among roughly 2.1 million clones, roughly 91% were seen once, and the ten largest hold about 1.8%. To note about this clone: The antigen is unknown.

This CDR3 comprises 14 residues. Germline CDR1 reads MNHEY; CDR2 reads SMNVEV (reference sequence). Trimming left V 2 bases short and J 8 bases short, with 13 bases between. Study-level findings and limits: Generation probability values for non-shared clonotypes were lower than those for clonotypes shared by all four donors.

As defined, naive CD8 cells were CD45RO-negative and positively selected for CCR7, with terminally differentiated effector memory CD45RA+ cells excluded. The chain has TRBV27 and TRBJ2-1; possibly TRBD2 for D (6 bases). The sequence was collected from a man aged 18-30 years in good health. Some clones in this sample may be carry-over from other donors' samples. Sequencing used naive CD8+ T cells from PBMCs. CDR3 bases: TGTGCCAGCAGTTTAGGTGTCCGGAGGGATGAGCAGTTCTTC. Translating gives CASSLGVRRDEQFF.